What follows are 26 T cell receptor beta chains derived from one specimen sequenced in a study of vaccination and CD4 T cells after COVID-19. No antigen has been assigned to these receptors. The time point was: late sampling 161 to 241 days after vaccination in three convalescent patients. Treatment described: approximately 10-day PBMC culture with coronavirus spike peptide pools or control peptides (ViraFEST assay). The Oncomine TCR Beta short-read assay was applied to DNA of cultured CD4+ T cells. From the PCR reads, TCRdb called clonotypes with MiXCR, one entry per CDR3 protein. The sample carries 20,000 or so distinct CDR3 sequences, 30% to 45% recorded once. The sequencing here drew on CD4+ T cells from blood, cultured in vitro, taken about 7 months after SARS-CoV-2 vaccination. The source is a human donor who had recovered from COVID-19.

The CDR3 loop is CAISESLGRAYQYF. The CDR3 coding sequence is TGTGCCATCAGTGAGTCTTTGGGCAGAGCCTACCAGTACTTC. J is TRBJ2-7 and V is TRBV10-3; D gene ambiguous. The CDR3 covers 14 residues. V lost 0 bases, J lost 10 bases, and 16 bases lay in between. CDR1 is ENHRY, CDR2 SYGVKD, per germline.

This clonotype was detected a few times. This chain joins TRBV19 and TRBJ1-2, with 9 bases matching TRBD1. The CDR3 loop spans 17 amino acids. Germline values: CDR1 LNHDA, CDR2 SQIVND (reference sequence). Losses at the gene ends were 6 bases for V and 8 bases for J; bases not matched to a gene: 19. CDR3 loop: CASRNQRTPRDRVGYTF. CDR3 DNA: TGTGCCAGTAGAAATCAAAGGACCCCCCGGGACAGGGTAGGCTACACCTTC. The complete variable domain, with remaining parts taken from reference TRBV19 and TRBJ1-2, reads DGGITQSPKYLFRKEGQNVTLSCEQNLNHDAMYWYRQDPGQGLRLIYYSQIVNDFQKGDIAEGYSVSREKKESFPLTVTSAQKNPTAFYLCASRNQRTPRDRVGYTFGSGTRLTVV.

A few counts support this clonotype. This chain links TRBV28 with TRBJ1-5, with 9 nucleotides matching TRBD1. This CDR3 has 16 residues. Germline CDR1 is MDHEN and CDR2 is SYDVKM. With V trimmed by 6 bases and J by 0 bases, 6 bases remained unmatched. CDR3 sequence: CASRPGTGNSNQPQHF. The CDR3 DNA reads TGTGCCAGCAGGCCCGGGACAGGGAATAGCAATCAGCCCCAGCATTTT.

V usage is TRBV7-9 and J usage is TRBJ1-1; D is perhaps TRBD1 (5 bases). Germline loops: CDR1 SEHNR, CDR2 FQNEAQ (reference sequence). The CDR3 consists of 14 residues. V gave up 2 bases and J gave up 1 base, with 8 bases separating them. CDR3 sequence reads: CASSLQGGNTEAFF. The CDR3 DNA is TGTGCCAGCAGCTTACAGGGTGGGAACACTGAAGCTTTCTTT.

This sequence joins TRBV20-1 and TRBJ1-1; D not certain. Germline V gene data show CDR1 as DFQATT and CDR2 as SNEGSKA (reference sequence). V lost 1 base and J 10 bases, leaving 10 bases between the germline ends. The CDR3 has 11 amino acids. This CDR3 is CSARARVGAFF. CDR3 sequence (DNA): TGCAGTGCTAGAGCCCGGGTGGGAGCTTTCTTT.

This chain connects TRBV11-1 to TRBJ1-1, with 9 bases identical to TRBD1. Trimming cost V 1 base and J 7 bases; bases outside gene matches: 10. The CDR3 runs to 16 residues. The germline gives CDR1 SGHAT, CDR2 FQDESV (reference sequence). CDR3 DNA sequence: TGTGCCAGCAGCTTAGACAACCCGGGGACAGGGATTGAAGCTTTCTTT. Amino acids: CASSLDNPGTGIEAFF.

This chain links TRBV28 with TRBJ1-3; D possibly corresponds to TRBD1 (5 bases). The CDR3 covers 15 residues. CDR1 MDHEN and CDR2 SYDVKM come from the germline V gene. Trimming pared 3 bases from V and 0 bases from J, leaving 9 bases between. As DNA, the CDR3 is TGTGCCAGCAGTTTCGGGGGGGGCTCTGGAAACACCATATATTTT. Its protein is CASSFGGGSGNTIYF.

There are a few counts of this clonotype. This chain uses TRBV20-1 with TRBJ1-1; D unresolved. The germline V gene has CDR1 DFQATT and CDR2 SNEGSKA (reference sequence). The CDR3 sequence is 15 residues long. The V gene lost 0 bases and the J gene lost 10 bases, with 21 bases spanning the gap. The CDR3 reads CSARDHMDPGSLAFF. As DNA, the CDR3 is TGCAGTGCTAGAGATCATATGGACCCAGGCAGTTTAGCTTTCTTT.

This clonotype turned up a few times. In nucleotides, the CDR3 is TGTGCCAGCAGTAAGGGGAGGTATAGCAATCAGCCCCAGCATTTT. This gives the protein CASSKGRYSNQPQHF. The chain links TRBV6-2 or TRBV6-3 to TRBJ1-5, with TRBD1 as a possible D gene (5 bases). This CDR3 spans 15 amino acids. Germline V gene data show CDR1 as MNHEY and CDR2 as SVGEGT. The ends were cut back, 5 bases at V and 0 bases at J, with 11 bases in the middle.

In this sample, this clonotype turned up a few times. The chain links TRBV12-3 or TRBV12-4 to TRBJ1-5; D is possibly TRBD1 (5 bases). Between the trimmed V and J ends, which lost 7 bases and 2 bases, there was a span of 12 bases. The CDR3 covers 14 residues. CDR3: CASTTSGGNQPQHF. The CDR3 DNA follows: TGTGCCAGCACCACCTCGGGGGGCAATCAGCCCCAGCATTTT.

There are a few counts of this clonotype. The genes are TRBV4-2 and TRBJ1-6; D is ambiguous. The germline V gene encodes CDR1 LGHNA and CDR2 YNFKEQ. The ends were cut back, 4 bases at V and 7 bases at J, with 5 bases in the middle. This CDR3 has 12 amino acids. CDR3 DNA sequence: TGTGCCAGCAGCCCGACCAATTCACCCCTCCACTTT. Amino acids: CASSPTNSPLHF.

This CDR3 is CASSATGAGANVLTF. In DNA, the CDR3 is TGTGCCAGCAGTGCGACAGGGGCTGGGGCCAACGTCCTGACTTTC. This chain connects TRBV6-1 to TRBJ2-6, with 8 bases lining up with TRBD1. Germline lookup yields CDR1 MNHNS and CDR2 SASEGT. This CDR3 region has 15 residues. V trimming: 4 bases; J trimming: 2 bases; junction bases outside the gene matches: 1.

The CDR3 sequence: CASSLAQAGNTIYF. The DNA of the CDR3 is TGTGCCAGCAGCTTAGCACAGGCAGGAAACACCATATATTTT. J is TRBJ1-3 and V is TRBV7-9; D possibly corresponds to TRBD1 (5 bases). Germline CDR1 reads SEHNR; CDR2 reads FQNEAQ (reference sequence). This CDR3 has 14 amino acids. Trimming took off 0 bases at V and 4 bases at J, with 7 bases between the two ends. The whole variable domain, filled in from reference TRBV7-9 and TRBJ1-3, reads DTGVSQNPRHKITKRGQNVTFRCDPISEHNRLYWYRQTLGQGPEFLTYFQNEAQLEKSRLLSDRFSAERPKGSFSTLEIQRTEQGDSAMYLCASSLAQAGNTIYFGEGSWLTVV.

The gene calls are TRBV7-2 and TRBJ2-2; maybe TRBD2 (5 bases). The CDR3 has 13 residues. Trimming stripped 6 bases from V and 5 bases from J, with 10 bases between. CDR1 is SGHTA, CDR2 FQGNSA, per germline. The CDR3 coding sequence is TGTGCCAGCAGTTCAGAGGGTACCGGGGAGCTGTTTTTT. It yields the protein CASSSEGTGELFF.

This clonotype was observed a few times. The CDR3 DNA is TGTGCCAGCAGTTACGGGGAGAATTCACCCCTCCACTTT. The encoded protein is CASSYGENSPLHF. The chain links TRBV6-5 to TRBJ1-6; D ambiguous. The CDR3 has 13 amino acids. V was cut by 2 bases and J by 7 bases, with 6 bases left in between. The germline V gene encodes CDR1 MNHEY and CDR2 SVGAGI.

V gene TRBV7-3 combines with J gene TRBJ2-1; 13 bases map to TRBD2. CDR1 is SGHTA, CDR2 FQGTGA, per germline. The CDR3 runs 19 residues. V shed 8 bases, J shed 0 bases, and the junction held 13 bases outside the gene matches. The CDR3 region is CASHYPGLAGPSSYNEQFF. Written as DNA, the CDR3 is TGTGCCAGCCATTATCCGGGACTAGCGGGACCTAGCTCCTACAATGAGCAGTTCTTC. The whole variable domain, remainder taken from reference TRBV7-3 and TRBJ2-1, is GAGVSQTPSNKVTEKGKYVELRCDPISGHTALYWYRQSLGQGPEFLIYFQGTGAADDSGLPNDRFFAVRPEGSVSTLKIQRTERGDSAVYLCASHYPGLAGPSSYNEQFFGPGTRLTVL.

The rearrangement links TRBV15 to TRBJ2-5, with 7 bases identical to TRBD1. J lost 5 bases, V lost 6 bases, and 9 bases had no gene match. The CDR3 contains 14 residues. Germline V lookup: CDR1 LNHNV, CDR2 YYDKDF (reference sequence). The DNA for the CDR3 is TGTGCCACCAGGGAACAGGGGTATTGGGAGACCCAGTACTTC. Encoded protein: CATREQGYWETQYF.

V and J are TRBV6-5 and TRBJ2-7; 7 nucleotides match TRBD1. Unmatched junction bases numbered 6, after V lost 4 bases and J lost 3 bases. Germline V gene lookup returns CDR1 MNHEY and CDR2 SVGAGI. This CDR3 comprises 14 residues. The CDR3 DNA reads TGTGCCAGCAGTTTAACAGGGGTTGACTACGAGCAGTACTTC. Protein: CASSLTGVDYEQYF.

The rearrangement joins TRBV20-1 to TRBJ2-7; D is unresolved. The germline CDR1 and CDR2 sequences are DFQATT and SNEGSKA (reference sequence). CDR3 length equals 16 residues. Trimming left V 0 bases short and J 0 bases short, with 15 bases between. The CDR3 here is CSARDQTDLYSYEQYF. The CDR3 DNA is TGCAGTGCTAGAGATCAAACAGACCTATACTCCTACGAGCAGTACTTC.

V and J are TRBV20-1 and TRBJ2-1; TRBD2 aligns across 7 bases. J gave up 3 bases and V 4 bases, and 9 bases lay outside the gene matches. Germline CDR1 reads DFQATT; CDR2 reads SNEGSKA (reference sequence). CDR3 length: 15 amino acids. The CDR3 reads CSATESGNVYNEQFF. The CDR3, as DNA: TGCAGTGCTACAGAAAGCGGGAACGTCTACAATGAGCAGTTCTTC.

The CDR3 bases are TGCAGTGCTAGAGATCAGGTAGCAGGCTGGGAGCAGTACTTC. Amino acids: CSARDQVAGWEQYF. The chain employs TRBV20-1 and TRBJ2-7; D gene unclear. The length of the CDR3 is 14 residues. Trimming left V 0 bases short and J 7 bases short, with 16 bases between. Germline CDR1 DFQATT, CDR2 SNEGSKA (reference sequence).

This clonotype showed up just a few times. V usage is TRBV6-5 and J usage is TRBJ1-6, with a tentative D call TRBD1 (5 bases). CDR3 length: 16 amino acids. Germline values: CDR1 MNHEY, CDR2 SVGAGI. V lost 2 bases, J lost 9 bases, and 17 bases lay in between. CDR3 in amino acids: CASSYGLGAPGSPLHF. CDR3 bases: TGTGCCAGCAGTTACGGATTAGGGGCGCCGGGTTCACCCCTCCACTTT.

This clonotype has more than one count but fewer than ten. The V gene is TRBV6-1, the J gene TRBJ2-1; 10 nucleotides match TRBD1. CDR1 is MNHNS, CDR2 SASEGT, per germline. The CDR3 length is 14 residues. V dropped 6 bases and J dropped 6; count of bases not matched to a gene: 5. DNA for the CDR3: TGTGCCAGCAGAGGACAGGGGGAGGTCAATGAGCAGTTCTTC. Translation: CASRGQGEVNEQFF.

The sample holds a few counts of this clonotype. J is TRBJ1-2 and V is TRBV28; D is perhaps TRBD1 (6 bases). Per the germline V gene, CDR1 is MDHEN and CDR2 is SYDVKM. Trimming shortened V by 4 bases and J by 4 bases, and 10 bases separated the two germline ends. There are 13 residues in the CDR3. The DNA of the CDR3 is TGTGCCAGCAGTTCACAGGGTACCTATGGCTACACCTTC. Amino acids: CASSSQGTYGYTF.

The V and J genes are TRBV5-1 and TRBJ2-7, with D possibly TRBD2 on 6 matching bases. With 4 bases removed from V and 6 bases from J, the gap between germline ends came to 11 bases. The length of the CDR3 is 12 residues. Germline V lookup: CDR1 SGHRS, CDR2 YFSETQ. Here the CDR3 reads CASSQTSREQYF. Written as DNA, the CDR3 is TGCGCCAGCAGCCAGACTAGTCGCGAGCAGTACTTC.

The CDR3 is CASSETGFSNQPQHF. The CDR3 region has the DNA TGTGCCAGCAGCGAAACAGGGTTTAGCAATCAGCCCCAGCATTTT. The rearrangement links TRBV2 to TRBJ1-5, with D possibly TRBD1 on 6 matching bases. This CDR3 has 15 amino acids. Trimming cost V 6 bases and J 0 bases, with 12 bases left between them. Germline V gene sequence: CDR1 SNHLY, CDR2 FYNNEI.